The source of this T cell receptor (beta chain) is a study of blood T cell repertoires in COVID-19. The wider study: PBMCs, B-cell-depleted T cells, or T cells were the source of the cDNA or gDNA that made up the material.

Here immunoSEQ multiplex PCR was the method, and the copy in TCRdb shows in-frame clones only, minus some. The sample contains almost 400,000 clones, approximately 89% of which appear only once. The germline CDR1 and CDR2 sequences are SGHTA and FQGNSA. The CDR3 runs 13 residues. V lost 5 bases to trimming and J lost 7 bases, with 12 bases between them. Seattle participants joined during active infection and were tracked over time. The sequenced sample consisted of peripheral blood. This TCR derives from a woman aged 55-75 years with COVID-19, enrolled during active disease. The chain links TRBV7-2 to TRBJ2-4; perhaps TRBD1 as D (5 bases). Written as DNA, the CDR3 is TGTGCCAGCAGCCTGGGGAAGGGGAACATTCAGTACTTC. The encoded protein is CASSLGKGNIQYF.